This TCR beta chain was identified during a study of PD-1 blockade in classical Hodgkin lymphoma. Time point meaning: cycle 4 day 1 (C4D1), after 5 to 7 weeks of nivolumab. No patient escaped relapse after autologous stem cell transplantation, and brentuximab vedotin exposure varied. Trimming cost V 0 bases and J 1 base; bases outside gene matches: 2. This CDR3 is 16 amino acids long. Germline lookup yields CDR1 SGDLS and CDR2 YYNGEE. Only in-frame clones appear in the TCRdb table, and some are missing; sequencing was by immunoSEQ multiplex PCR. In the table there are over 8,000 clones, 80% to 90% of which are singletons.

Sequencing was performed on peripheral blood mononuclear cells (PBMCs), taken before the fourth cycle of nivolumab. The rearrangement joins TRBV9 to TRBJ2-1; 9 bases fit TRBD2. The TCR was taken from a human donor with classical Hodgkin lymphoma. DNA for the CDR3: TGTGCCAGCAGCGTAGCAACTAGCGGGTCCTACAATGAGCAGTTCTTC. This translates into CASSVATSGSYNEQFF. Complete variable domain (other parts from reference TRBV9 and TRBJ2-1): DSGVTQTPKHLITATGQRVTLRCSPRSGDLSVYWYQQSLDQGLQFLIQYYNGEERAKGNILERFSAQQFPDLHSELNLSSLELGDSALYFCASSVATSGSYNEQFFGPGTRLTVL.